The source of this T cell receptor (beta chain) is a study of OX40 agonist ivuxolimab in advanced cancers. Study details: Ivuxolimab, an agonist antibody against OX40 (CD134), was given to patients. Cancers in dose escalation were hepatocellular, melanoma, renal cell and head and neck.

Per germline, CDR1 GTSNPN and CDR2 SVGIG (reference sequence). The V end lost 4 bases, the J end lost 0 bases, and 10 bases lay between the germline ends. The CDR3 loop spans 14 amino acids. In regard to this clone: Antigen: not known.

Study-level results: Fewer expanded clones were found on average in CD4+ than in CD8+ T cells.

TCRdb's table, derived via immunoSEQ multiplex PCR, lists solely in-frame clones and lacks some. The sample lists roughly 92,000 clones, about 92% occurring once. Samples were taken at baseline and on day 1 of cycles 4 and 7. The sequences come from CD4+ or CD8+ T cells sorted from blood, collected in a trial of the OX40 agonist ivuxolimab. This receptor was identified in an adult with an advanced solid tumor such as melanoma, head and neck, liver or kidney cancer. This chain joins TRBV30 and TRBJ2-4; D is possibly TRBD1 or TRBD2 (5 bases each). The CDR3 DNA follows: TGTGCCTGGACCGGGACCTTAGCCAAAAACATTCAGTACTTC. Translated: CAWTGTLAKNIQYF. Full variable domain (missing parts from reference TRBV30 and TRBJ2-4): SQTIHQWPATLVQPVGSPLSLECTVEGTSNPNLYWYRQAAGRGLQLLFYSVGIGQISSEVPQNLSASRPQDRQFILSSKKLLLSDSGFYLCAWTGTLAKNIQYFGAGTRLSVL.